Listed here are 9 T cell receptor beta chains from one sample, sequenced in a study of blood T cell repertoires in COVID-19. Sequenced by immunoSEQ multiplex PCR; TCRdb stores in-frame clones only, minus some. The sample holds just under 70,000 clones, roughly 88% seen once. Sequenced material: peripheral blood. The receptor set was obtained from a young man with acute or convalescent COVID-19.

The chain uses TRBV6-2 or TRBV6-3 and TRBJ2-1; 8 bases match TRBD2. Germline CDR1 is MNHEY and CDR2 is SVGEGT. The J segment lost 4 bases and the V segment lost 2 bases, leaving 7 bases of the junction unmatched. The CDR3 spans 16 residues. CDR3 nucleotides: TGTGCCAGCAGTTACCGTAGCGGGATTTTGTACAATGAGCAGTTCTTC. This translates into CASSYRSGILYNEQFF.

The rearrangement links TRBV28 to TRBJ1-2; the D is unclear. Between the trimmed V and J ends, which lost 3 bases and 4 bases, there was a span of 6 bases. Germline CDR1 and CDR2: MDHEN and SYDVKM. The CDR3 is made up of 12 amino acids. CDR3 DNA: TGTGCCAGCAGTTTGGTCGGCTATGGCTACACCTTC. It codes for CASSLVGYGYTF.

The chain recombines TRBV10-3 with TRBJ1-6; 8 bases agree with TRBD1. This CDR3 contains 15 residues. The V gene end was trimmed by 3 bases and the J gene end by 5 bases; junction bases not matched to a gene: 3. Germline values: CDR1 ENHRY, CDR2 SYGVKD. CDR3 sequence reads: CAISEGTGDNSPLHF. The DNA for the CDR3 is TGTGCCATCAGTGAAGGGACAGGAGATAATTCACCCCTCCACTTT.

The sample holds one count of this clone. CDR3 nucleotide sequence: TGTGCCAGCAGTCATCGGAGACAGGCCCGAAAGTACTTC. Its protein is CASSHRRQARKYF. The genes are TRBV28 and TRBJ2-5; D perhaps matches TRBD1 (6 bases). The V end lost 5 bases, the J end lost 12 bases, and 19 bases lay between the germline ends. The CDR3 sequence is 13 residues long. From germline, CDR1 is MDHEN and CDR2 SYDVKM.

This clone appeared once. The rearrangement joins TRBV7-2 to TRBJ1-5; D uncertain. V was pared by 1 base and J by 4 bases, with 8 bases between. The CDR3 runs 14 residues. Germline values: CDR1 SGHTA, CDR2 FQGNSA. CDR3 protein: CASSLVPLNQPQHF. The DNA for the CDR3 is TGTGCCAGCAGCTTAGTGCCACTTAATCAGCCCCAGCATTTT. Full variable domain (rest looked up from reference TRBV7-2 and TRBJ1-5): GAGVSQSPSNKVTEKGKDVELRCDPISGHTALYWYRQSLGQGLEFLIYFQGNSAPDKSGLPSDRFSAERTGGSVSTLTIQRTQQEDSAVYLCASSLVPLNQPQHFGDGTRLSIL.

This clone has at least ten counts. This chain joins TRBV5-6 and TRBJ2-2; TRBD1 matches at 7 bases. CDR1 is SGHDT and CDR2 is YYEEEE in the germline V gene. The CDR3 extends over 14 amino acids. Unmatched junction bases numbered 4, after V lost 4 bases and J lost 4 bases. This chain's CDR3 is CASSTTGFTGELFF. In DNA form, the CDR3 reads TGTGCCAGCAGCACGACAGGGTTCACCGGGGAGCTGTTTTTT. Variable domain in full (rest from reference TRBV5-6 and TRBJ2-2): DAGVTQSPTHLIKTRGQQVTLRCSPKSGHDTVSWYQQALGQGPQFIFQYYEEEERQRGNFPDRFSGHQFPNYSSELNVNALLLGDSALYLCASSTTGFTGELFFGEGSRLTVL.

The chain combines TRBV6-5 with TRBJ2-1; a possible D gene is TRBD1 (6 bases). The CDR3 runs to 15 residues. The V gene lost 6 bases and the J gene lost 0 bases, with 12 bases spanning the gap. Looked up from germline, CDR1 is MNHEY and CDR2 is SVGAGI. CDR3 region: CASSPRTDSYNEQFF. CDR3 coding DNA: TGTGCCAGCAGCCCCCGGACAGACTCCTACAATGAGCAGTTCTTC.

This chain connects TRBV9 to TRBJ1-2; TRBD1 matches 9 bases. After removal of 3 bases from V and 8 bases from J, the junction contained 11 bases not matched to a gene. The CDR3 sequence is 15 residues long. CDR1 is SGDLS, CDR2 YYNGEE, per germline. The CDR3 DNA is TGTGCCAGCAGCGACCGGCCCGGGACAGGGAGAGGCTACACCTTC. Residues: CASSDRPGTGRGYTF.

This clone showed up just a few times. V is TRBV3-1 (or the pseudogene TRBV3-2) and J is TRBJ2-7; 10 bases are shared with TRBD1. The V segment lost 4 bases and the J segment 9 bases; nucleotides outside the gene matches: 9. Germline V lookup: CDR1 LGHDT, CDR2 YNNKEL (reference sequence). There are 14 residues in the CDR3. CDR3 protein: CASSPDRGWFGQYF. Written as DNA, the CDR3 is TGTGCCAGCAGCCCGGACAGGGGGTGGTTTGGGCAGTACTTC.